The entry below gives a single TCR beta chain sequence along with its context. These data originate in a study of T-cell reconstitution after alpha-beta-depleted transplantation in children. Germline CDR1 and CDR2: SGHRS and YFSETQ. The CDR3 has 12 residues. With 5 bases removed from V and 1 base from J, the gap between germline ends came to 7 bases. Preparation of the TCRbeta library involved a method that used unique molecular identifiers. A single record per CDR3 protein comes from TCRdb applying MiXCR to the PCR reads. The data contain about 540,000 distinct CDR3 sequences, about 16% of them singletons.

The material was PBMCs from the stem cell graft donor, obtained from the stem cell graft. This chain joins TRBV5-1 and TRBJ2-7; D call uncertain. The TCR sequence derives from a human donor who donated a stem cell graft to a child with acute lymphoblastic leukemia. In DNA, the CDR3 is TGCGCCAGCAGGGTGGATTCCTACGAGCAGTACTTC. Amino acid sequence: CASRVDSYEQYF.